This TCR beta chain was observed in a study of beta chain features in type 1 diabetes. Study observations and caveats: Moderately but significantly shorter TCRB CDR3s were found in Type 1 diabetes patients in all four CD4+ subsets. Patients with type 1 diabetes carried fewer insertions and had more deletions at their VDJ junctions.

This clone came up a few times. Its antigen is not known. Other DNA sequences from this sample encode an identical CDR3 as well. Since all of the isolated RNA was reverse transcribed, expressed TCRB transcripts were what got sequenced. Some clones are missing from TCRdb's copy, which holds only in-frame ones; the method was immunoSEQ multiplex PCR. Counted here are nearly 350,000 clones, 6.5% to 10% occurring once; the ten biggest clones make up 0.44%. Germline values: CDR1 KGHSH, CDR2 LQKENI. V lost 2 bases and J lost 0, with 4 bases in between. The CDR3 contains 13 residues. Sequencing was performed on central memory CD4+ T cells from blood. The receptor's source is a woman aged 18-29 years in good health. The chain employs TRBV18 and TRBJ1-2; D remains ambiguous. In nucleotides, the CDR3 is TGTGCCAGCTCACCAGGGGCTAACTATGGCTACACCTTC. Translating it yields CASSPGANYGYTF. The full variable domain, completed using reference TRBV18 and TRBJ1-2, is NAGVMQNPRHLVRRRGQEARLRCSPMKGHSHVYWYRQLPEEGLKFMVYLQKENIIDESGMPKERFSAEFPKEGPSILRIQQVVRGDSAAYFCASSPGANYGYTFGSGTRLTVV.